Each of the 19 T cell receptor beta chains below was sequenced from the same sample in a study of blood T cells in healthy people across ages. Primed by a sample-barcoded 5' primer and a J-beta primer mix, a second PCR proceeded for about 6 to 11 cycles. TCRdb processed the 5' RACE reads anew with MiXCR; each CDR3 protein has one entry. The sample holds 800,000 to 1,000,000 distinct CDR3 sequences, roughly 43% seen once. The sequencing input was blood. These receptors originate from a man aged 25 to 40 in good health.

This clonotype has at least ten counts. The genes are TRBV20-1 and TRBJ2-3, with D unresolved. The CDR3 consists of 13 residues. Germline V gene data show CDR1 as DFQATT and CDR2 as SNEGSKA (reference sequence). The V gene lost 3 bases and the J gene lost 3 bases, with 10 bases spanning the gap. CDR3 sequence reads: CSASIMVTDTQYF. DNA of the CDR3: TGCAGTGCTAGTATCATGGTGACAGATACGCAGTATTTT.

In its sample, this clonotype was seen many times. The chain uses TRBV29-1 and TRBJ2-3; D is undetermined. The germline V gene encodes CDR1 SQVTM and CDR2 ANQGSEA. Trimming stripped 3 bases from V and 2 bases from J, with 18 bases between. The CDR3 runs to 16 residues. The CDR3 bases are TGCAGCGTTGACCCATCATCCCCGAAATACACAGATACGCAGTATTTT. It codes for CSVDPSSPKYTDTQYF.

This clonotype showed up just a few times. The chain employs TRBV10-3 and TRBJ1-4, with 8 nucleotides matching TRBD1. The germline gives CDR1 ENHRY, CDR2 SYGVKD. Trimming took 3 bases from V and 0 from J; bases not matched to a gene: 9. The CDR3 sequence is 18 residues long. This chain's CDR3 is CAISEGDRSSATNEKLFF. CDR3 nucleotide sequence: TGTGCCATCAGTGAAGGGGACAGGTCGTCAGCAACTAATGAAAAACTGTTTTTT.

This clonotype has just a few counts. V is TRBV20-1 and J is TRBJ2-5; unclear D gene. This CDR3 has 15 residues. V gave up 5 bases and J gave up 1 base, with 17 bases separating them. The germline V gene has CDR1 DFQATT and CDR2 SNEGSKA (reference sequence). The chain's CDR3 is CSAPHPGTTQETQYF. The DNA for the CDR3 is TGCAGTGCTCCCCATCCCGGTACTACCCAAGAGACCCAGTACTTC.

The chain links TRBV7-9 to TRBJ2-7; 9 positions match TRBD1. The J call may be incorrect, as the DNA end agrees better with TRBJ2-4. This CDR3 is built from 15 residues. CDR1 is SEHNR, CDR2 FQNEAQ, per germline (reference sequence). The CDR3 sequence: CASSPLQGAFNIQYF. As DNA, the CDR3 is TGTGCCAGCAGCCCTCTACAGGGGGCTTTTAACATTCAGTACTTC.

The rearrangement links TRBV27 to TRBJ1-2; 9 nucleotides align to TRBD1. The CDR3 is made up of 15 amino acids. Germline CDR1 MNHEY, CDR2 SMNVEV (reference sequence). V shed 2 bases, J shed 4 bases, and the junction held 5 bases outside the gene matches. CDR3 nucleotides: TGTGCCAGCAGTTTAGGGGGACAGGGACGCTATGGCTACACCTTC. Translation: CASSLGGQGRYGYTF.

This clonotype has ten or more counts. The rearrangement links TRBV27 to TRBJ2-7; possibly TRBD1 for D (5 bases). In germline, CDR1 is MNHEY, CDR2 SMNVEV (reference sequence). The V and J ends lost 0 bases and 4 bases respectively, with 13 bases between them. The CDR3 is made up of 15 amino acids. The CDR3 nucleotides read TGTGCCAGCAGTTTATCCCGACAGTTGCTGTACGAGCAGTACTTC. This translates into CASSLSRQLLYEQYF.

This rearrangement joins TRBV10-3 to TRBJ2-7; 7 bases agree with TRBD1. The V gene end was trimmed by 8 bases and the J gene end by 7 bases; junction bases not matched to a gene: 14. Germline assignment: CDR1 ENHRY and CDR2 SYGVKD. This CDR3 is 14 amino acids long. CDR3 region: CAIQHGTVYNEQYF. DNA of the CDR3: TGTGCCATCCAGCACGGGACAGTATACAATGAGCAGTACTTC.

The chain links TRBV4-2 to TRBJ2-7; 8 bases are a match to TRBD1. Trimming cost V 2 bases and J 0 bases; bases outside gene matches: 3. CDR1 and CDR2 from the germline V gene are LGHNA and YNFKEQ. The CDR3 covers 15 residues. The CDR3 bases are TGTGCCAGCAGCCAACCGGGACAGGTCTCCTACGAGCAGTACTTC. It is translated as CASSQPGQVSYEQYF.

The genes are TRBV2 and TRBJ2-5; possibly TRBD1 for D (6 bases). The DNA matches TRBJ2-7 better at its end, which makes the J call doubtful. Per germline, CDR1 SNHLY and CDR2 FYNNEI. The CDR3 totals 14 residues. In DNA, the CDR3 is TGTGCCAGCAGTGCGGGGACAAGGTACTACGAGCAGTACTTC. Amino acids: CASSAGTRYYEQYF.

The rearrangement uses TRBV5-1 and TRBJ2-1, with unresolved D. The CDR3 spans 12 residues. CDR1 is SGHRS and CDR2 is YFSETQ in the germline V gene. The V gene lost 5 bases and the J gene lost 7 bases, with 10 bases spanning the gap. CDR3 nucleotides: TGCGCCAGCAGTTACGTCCTAAATGAGCAGTTCTTC. Translating it yields CASSYVLNEQFF.

There are a few counts of this clonotype. One end of the junction does not line up with germline, which may come from a read error. The rearrangement uses TRBV20-1 and TRBJ2-1; 7 bases match TRBD1. This CDR3 contains 15 residues. Per germline, CDR1 DFQATT and CDR2 SNEGSKA (reference sequence). The CDR3, as DNA: TGCAGTGCACGGAGAATAGAGGGGGCATACAATGAGCGGTTCTTC. It is translated as CSARRIEGAYNERFF.

The rearrangement uses TRBV24-1 and TRBJ2-1; D unclear. Germline CDR1 reads KGHDR; CDR2 reads SFDVKD. CDR3 length equals 12 residues. The V end lost 4 bases, the J end lost 9 bases, and 9 bases lay between the germline ends. CDR3: CATSEDEGEQFF. The DNA for the CDR3 is TGTGCCACCAGTGAAGACGAAGGTGAGCAGTTCTTC.

The CDR3 DNA sequence: TGTGCCAGCAGTCGCACCGGGAAAAAGGATTCACCCCTCCACTTT. It specifies CASSRTGKKDSPLHF. This sequence joins TRBV6-5 and TRBJ1-6; D remains unclear. The CDR3 runs to 15 residues. Germline loops: CDR1 MNHEY, CDR2 SVGAGI. The V gene lost 5 bases and the J gene lost 8 bases, with 16 bases spanning the gap.

The V gene is TRBV25-1, the J gene TRBJ2-3, with 11 bases lining up with TRBD2. This CDR3 is built from 16 residues. V dropped 3 bases and J dropped 1; count of bases not matched to a gene: 3. The germline CDR1 and CDR2 sequences are MGHDK and SYGVNS. DNA for the CDR3: TGTGCCAGCAGTGATAGCGGGGGGGCCCGCACAGATACGCAGTATTTT. Translated, it gives CASSDSGGARTDTQYF. Supplemented by reference TRBV25-1 and TRBJ2-3, the full variable domain reads EADIYQTPRYLVIGTGKKITLECSQTMGHDKMYWYQQDPGMELHLIHYSYGVNSTEKGDLSSESTVSRIRTEHFPLTLESARPSHTSQYLCASSDSGGARTDTQYFGPGTRLTVL.

CDR3 region: CASSDRERTNNEQFF. CDR3 nucleotide sequence: TGCGCCAGCAGCGATCGGGAGAGGACAAACAATGAGCAGTTCTTC. The chain joins TRBV5-1 to TRBJ2-1; perhaps TRBD2 as D (6 bases). Trimming took off 4 bases at V and 5 bases at J, with 16 bases between the two ends. Per the germline V gene, CDR1 is SGHRS and CDR2 is YFSETQ. The CDR3 has 15 amino acids.

This clonotype was observed at least ten times. The chain couples TRBV20-1 to TRBJ2-1; D tentatively reads TRBD1 or TRBD2 (5 bases each). Germline CDR1 is DFQATT and CDR2 is SNEGSKA (reference sequence). This CDR3 region has 15 residues. V lost 4 bases to trimming and J lost 5 bases, with 18 bases between them. DNA for the CDR3: TGCAGTGCTAAGGGGAGAGATCACCTTAACAATGAGCAGTTCTTC. This codes for CSAKGRDHLNNEQFF.

This clonotype was seen only a few times. V gene TRBV7-6 combines with J gene TRBJ1-2; D may be TRBD1 (5 bases). In germline, CDR1 is SGHVS, CDR2 FNYEAQ. This CDR3 contains 13 residues. V was clipped by 5 bases and J by 4 bases, with 11 bases between them. As DNA, the CDR3 is TGTGCCAGCAGCGAAGGGGTTAGCTATGGCTACACCTTC. This encodes CASSEGVSYGYTF.

V and J are TRBV12-3 or TRBV12-4 and TRBJ2-2; TRBD2 matches 9 bases. J gave up 5 bases and V 3 bases, and 7 bases lay outside the gene matches. The CDR3 is 16 amino acids. CDR3 in amino acids: CASSFAGGSYTGELFF. CDR3 nucleotides: TGTGCCAGCAGTTTCGCGGGGGGGTCTTATACCGGGGAGCTGTTTTTT.